The clone carrying this T cell receptor beta chain showed up just a few times. Its antigen is as yet unknown. The record originates from a study of CD8 T cells in ankylosing spondylitis. Germline lookup yields CDR1 KGHSH and CDR2 LQKENI. Trimming shortened V by 4 bases and J by 6 bases, and 9 bases separated the two germline ends. There are 13 residues in the CDR3. Study-wide points: Those disease-linked clones were CD8+; they were also relatively rare in peripheral blood. Blood of patients with ankylosing spondylitis appeared to be characterized by a TCR beta motif of several highly homologous variants. Matched ankylosing spondylitis synovial fluid reportedly showed significant enrichment of disease-linked clones.

TCRdb reanalysed the 5' RACE reads using MiXCR and keeps one entry per CDR3 protein. The sample gives approximately 500,000 distinct CDR3 sequences, approximately 11% of which show up once; 6.8% is in the top ten. The TCR was taken from a male donor with ankylosing spondylitis. Material for sequencing was blood, either unsorted or a sorted T cell fraction (not recorded which). The genes are TRBV18 and TRBJ1-4, with D tentatively TRBD1 (6 bases). The CDR3 region is CASSQSGDEKLFF. CDR3 nucleotides: TGTGCCAGCTCACAGTCAGGGGATGAAAAACTGTTTTTT.